This is a list of T cell receptor beta chains from one sample in a study of cytomegalovirus exposure and HLA in healthy donors. Clones were sequenced by immunoSEQ multiplex PCR, and TCRdb holds only the in-frame ones, with some missing. The table shows approximately 140,000 clones, with more than 60% occurring only once. Sample: PBMCs. Every receptor here comes from a male donor in good health and CMV-seronegative. CDR3s include the opening cysteine and the closing phenylalanine or tryptophan. Each record gives: clone size, D gene, J gene, V gene, CDR3 protein, CDR3 DNA. The D gene is left open where the match is weak. Clone size is stated in some rows and not others, as once, few, many or a class when expanded.

NA	TRBD1	TRBJ2-1	TRBV25-1	CASSESRGLANEQFF	TGTGCCAGCAGTGAGTCCAGGGGGCTCGCGAATGAGCAGTTCTTC
NA	NA	TRBJ1-5	TRBV10-1	CASSEWTGSNQPQHF	TGCGCCAGCAGTGAGTGGACTGGGAGCAATCAGCCCCAGCATTTT
few	NA	TRBJ1-6	TRBV6-4	CASSGSFLESPLHF	TGTGCCAGCAGTGGGTCGTTTTTAGAGTCACCCCTCCACTTT
NA	TRBD2	TRBJ2-1	TRBV7-2	CASSFGLAGDEQFF	TGTGCCAGCAGCTTCGGACTAGCGGGGGACGAGCAGTTCTTC
NA	NA	TRBJ2-7	TRBV7-8	CASSTGQISYEQYF	TGTGCCAGCAGCACCGGACAGATATCCTACGAGCAGTACTTC
few	NA	TRBJ1-2	TRBV7-2	CASSLGARSYGYTF	TGTGCCAGCAGCTTAGGGGCCCGCAGTTATGGCTACACCTTC
NA	NA	TRBJ1-1	TRBV5-4	CASSRIGDTEAFF	TGTGCCAGCAGCCGAATCGGGGACACTGAAGCTTTCTTT
once	NA	TRBJ2-3	TRBV5-1	CASSFQTDTTDTQYF	TGCGCCAGCAGCTTCCAAACAGATACCACAGATACGCAGTATTTT
NA	TRBD1	TRBJ2-7	TRBV13	CASRRGLGTYEQYF	TGTGCCAGCCGCAGGGGGCTGGGGACCTACGAGCAGTACTTC
NA	TRBD1	TRBJ1-6	TRBV7-6	CASSPGQGAAPLHF	TGTGCCAGCAGCCCGGGACAGGGGGCTGCACCCCTCCACTTT
once	TRBD2	TRBJ2-7	TRBV6-5	CASSLESGGTYEQYF	TGTGCCAGCAGCCTTGAGAGCGGGGGAACCTACGAGCAGTACTTC
NA	NA	TRBJ2-5	TRBV6-5	CASRLTGLQETQYF	TGTGCCAGCAGGCTAACTGGGCTTCAAGAGACCCAGTACTTC
once	NA	TRBJ1-1	TRBV18	CASSPPAGRMNTEAFF	TGTGCCAGCTCACCACCGGCAGGCCGCATGAACACTGAAGCTTTCTTT
NA	TRBD1	TRBJ1-2	TRBV5-1	CASTPGQGADGYTF	TGCGCCAGCACCCCGGGACAGGGGGCTGATGGCTACACCTTC
few	NA	TRBJ2-7	TRBV5-6	CASSFGYGYEQYF	TGTGCCAGCAGCTTCGGGTATGGCTACGAGCAGTACTTC
NA	TRBD1	TRBJ2-1	TRBV11-2	CASSGDRGSYNEQFF	TGTGCCAGCAGCGGCGACAGGGGGTCCTACAATGAGCAGTTCTTC
NA	TRBD1	TRBJ1-4	TRBV7-6	CASSPLGTGTEKLFF	TGTGCCAGCAGCCCTCTCGGGACAGGGACCGAAAAACTGTTTTTT
NA	TRBD2	TRBJ2-7	TRBV4-1	CASRLTSDHSYEQYF	TGCGCCAGCAGGCTAACTAGCGACCACTCCTACGAGCAGTACTTC
NA	TRBD1	TRBJ1-1	TRBV6-1	CASSGLGTANTEAFF	TGTGCCAGCAGTGGACTTGGGACAGCCAACACTGAAGCTTTCTTT
once	NA	TRBJ1-5	TRBV2	CASSADKLSNQPQHF	TGTGCCAGCAGTGCGGACAAGCTTAGCAATCAGCCCCAGCATTTT
few	NA	TRBJ1-4	TRBV21-1	CASSKHQGCEKLFF	TGTGCCAGCAGCAAGCATCAGGGATGTGAAAAACTGTTTTTT
NA	TRBD1	TRBJ2-7	TRBV10-1	CASGAGTEEYEQYF	TGCGCCAGCGGAGCCGGGACAGAGGAGTACGAGCAGTACTTC
NA	TRBD2	TRBJ2-7	TRBV7-2	CASSFGLAGISYEQYF	TGTGCCAGCAGCTTCGGACTAGCGGGAATCTCCTACGAGCAGTACTTC
NA	NA	TRBJ1-2	TRBV14	CASSQECRVGYGYTF	TGTGCCAGCAGCCAAGAATGCAGGGTAGGCTATGGCTACACCTTC
NA	TRBD2	TRBJ2-5	TRBV9	CASSVGSGGHQETQYF	TGTGCCAGCAGCGTAGGTAGCGGGGGCCACCAAGAGACCCAGTACTTC
once	NA	TRBJ1-2	TRBV4-3	CASSQGRSYGYTF	TGCGCCAGCAGCCAAGGTCGTTCCTATGGCTACACCTTC
once	TRBD1	TRBJ1-6	TRBV6-1	CASSEPGTGDASPLHF	TGTGCCAGCAGTGAGCCCGGGACAGGGGATGCTTCACCCCTCCACTTT
once	NA	TRBJ2-3	TRBV5-1	CASSLVGGYTDTQYF	TGCGCCAGCAGCTTGGTTGGGGGGTACACAGATACGCAGTATTTT
NA	NA	TRBJ2-3	TRBV30	CAWSVSLAGTDTQYF	TGTGCCTGGAGTGTTAGTCTCGCGGGCACAGATACGCAGTATTTT
NA	TRBD1	TRBJ2-2	TRBV28	CASTATRDRGRGGELFF	TGTGCCAGCACCGCTACCCGGGACAGGGGGCGCGGCGGGGAGCTGTTTTTT
NA	TRBD1	TRBJ1-2	TRBV7-8	CASSPVPRTGLGGYTF	TGTGCCAGCAGCCCGGTTCCAAGGACAGGGCTTGGAGGCTACACCTTC
few	NA	TRBJ2-7	TRBV19	CASSPQGTSPYEQYF	TGTGCCAGTAGTCCCCAGGGGACAAGTCCCTACGAGCAGTACTTC
NA	NA	TRBJ1-1	TRBV6-5	CASSYVRDTEAFF	TGTGCCAGCAGTTACGTCAGGGACACTGAAGCTTTCTTT
few	NA	TRBJ2-6	TRBV5-1	CASSYRTAGANVLTF	TGCGCCAGCAGCTACCGAACGGCTGGGGCCAACGTCCTGACTTTC
NA	TRBD2	TRBJ2-5	TRBV6-5	CATTRSGGAGETQYF	TGTGCCACAACCCGGAGCGGGGGGGCCGGGGAGACCCAGTACTTC
NA	NA	TRBJ1-5	TRBV30	CAWSPPGDSFNQPQHF	TGTGCCTGGAGTCCGCCAGGAGACAGTTTTAATCAGCCCCAGCATTTT
NA	TRBD2	TRBJ2-7	TRBV11-2	CASSSKTGGYEQYF	TGTGCCAGCAGCTCAAAAACGGGAGGTTACGAGCAGTACTTC
NA	TRBD1	TRBJ1-4	TRBV30	CAWSAGQRNEKLFF	TGTGCCTGGAGTGCGGGACAGAGGAATGAAAAACTGTTTTTT
NA	NA	TRBJ1-1	TRBV6-5	CASSPLGAQDTEAFF	TGTGCCAGCAGTCCGTTAGGGGCACAGGATACTGAAGCTTTCTTT
NA	TRBD1	TRBJ2-7	TRBV28	CASIQGAPYEQYF	TGTGCCAGCATTCAGGGGGCCCCCTACGAGCAGTACTTC